The clone carrying this T cell receptor (beta chain) appeared once. The antigen remains unidentified. This record comes from a study of OX40 agonist ivuxolimab in advanced cancers. Overall study: Patients assigned to dose escalation were diagnosed with hepatocellular carcinoma, melanoma, renal cell or head and neck cancer.

The V gene's germline CDR1 is MNHNS and CDR2 SASEGT. Trimming removed 3 bases at V and 8 bases at J, with 17 bases between. This CDR3 has 15 amino acids. Profiled with immunoSEQ multiplex PCR; TCRdb holds only in-frame clones, not every one. The sample contains approximately 30,000 clones, around 93% of which appear only once. Overall study findings and caveats: At doses 0.1 to 3.0 mg/kg, CD4+ and CD8+ clones expanded.

The V gene is TRBV6-1, the J gene TRBJ2-1; a weak D match, TRBD2 (6 bases). The clonotype comes from an adult with an advanced solid tumor such as melanoma, head and neck, liver or kidney cancer. This sample comprised CD4+ or CD8+ T cells sorted from blood, obtained in a trial of the OX40 agonist ivuxolimab. The CDR3 is CASSDLRGGHDEQFF. CDR3 DNA: TGTGCCAGCAGTGATCTGCGGGGAGGACACGATGAGCAGTTCTTC.